This T cell receptor beta chain is from a study of shared clonotypes between healthy human individuals. In the study overall: The plates for each donor numbered three CD4 naive, three CD4 memory, two CD8 naive and one CD8 memory.

Note on this clone: What it binds is unknown.

The protocol was immunoSEQ multiplex PCR, while the TCRdb copy is restricted to in-frame clones and leaves out a portion. Found here are roughly 2,300,000 clones, around 93% of them singletons; the top ten hold 0.37%. The study's findings and limits: The researchers took only blood, and tissue repertoires probably look different.

The trim removed 7 bases at V and 7 bases at J, leaving 6 bases unmatched. The CDR3 consists of 14 residues. From germline, CDR1 is MDHEN and CDR2 SYDVKM. Sample: naive CD4+ T cells from PBMCs. Stated subset: CD45RA+ positively selected. This chain connects TRBV28 to TRBJ2-1; 11 bases line up with TRBD2. The TCR was taken from a young man in good health. Some clones in this sample may be carry-over from other donors' samples. CDR3 sequence (DNA): TGTGCCAGCATCCCGACTAGCGGGAAGAATGAGCAGTTCTTC. Protein: CASIPTSGKNEQFF.